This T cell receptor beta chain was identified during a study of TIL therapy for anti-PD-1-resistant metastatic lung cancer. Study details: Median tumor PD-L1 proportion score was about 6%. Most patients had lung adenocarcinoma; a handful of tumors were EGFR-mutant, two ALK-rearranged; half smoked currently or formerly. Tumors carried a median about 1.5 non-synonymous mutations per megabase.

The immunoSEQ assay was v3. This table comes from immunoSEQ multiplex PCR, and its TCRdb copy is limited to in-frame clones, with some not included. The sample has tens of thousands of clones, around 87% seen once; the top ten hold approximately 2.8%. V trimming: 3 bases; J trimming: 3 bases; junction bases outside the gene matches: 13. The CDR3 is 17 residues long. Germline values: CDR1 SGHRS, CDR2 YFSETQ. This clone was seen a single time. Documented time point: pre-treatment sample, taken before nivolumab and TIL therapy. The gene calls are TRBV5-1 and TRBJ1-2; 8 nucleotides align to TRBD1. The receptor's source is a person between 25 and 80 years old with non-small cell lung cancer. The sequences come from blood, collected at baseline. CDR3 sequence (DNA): TGCGCCAGCAGCTCAACAGGGGGTCCCGATTCTGACTATGGCTACACCTTC. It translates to CASSSTGGPDSDYGYTF.